The entry below describes one T cell receptor beta chain. Its antigen is not known. The sample is drawn from a study of early T cells in non-severe SARS-CoV-2 infection. Study overall: Sequenced bulk RNA came from whole blood that was unsorted, and chains were unpaired.

Findings and caveats of the study: Reliance on VDJdb matching favored anti-spike CD8 responses; private and CD4 specificities were missed.

Individually, cDNA molecules had unique molecular identifiers attached to them. TCRdb independently ran MiXCR on the 5' RACE reads; one entry per CDR3 protein. The sample lists roughly 100,000 distinct CDR3 sequences, around 13% occurring once. V shed 6 bases, J shed 7 bases, and the junction held 6 bases outside the gene matches. The CDR3 is made up of 15 amino acids. CDR1 is WNHNN and CDR2 is SYGVQD in the germline V gene (reference sequence). The chain employs TRBV10-1 and TRBJ1-4; 12 nucleotides align to TRBD1. Sample: whole blood. The TCR was taken from an adult who was a healthcare worker with PCR-confirmed SARS-CoV-2 infection or an uninfected control (not recorded which). CDR3 in amino acids: CASSQRDRGREKLFF. As DNA, the CDR3 is TGCGCCAGCAGCCAACGGGACAGGGGGCGTGAAAAACTGTTTTTT.